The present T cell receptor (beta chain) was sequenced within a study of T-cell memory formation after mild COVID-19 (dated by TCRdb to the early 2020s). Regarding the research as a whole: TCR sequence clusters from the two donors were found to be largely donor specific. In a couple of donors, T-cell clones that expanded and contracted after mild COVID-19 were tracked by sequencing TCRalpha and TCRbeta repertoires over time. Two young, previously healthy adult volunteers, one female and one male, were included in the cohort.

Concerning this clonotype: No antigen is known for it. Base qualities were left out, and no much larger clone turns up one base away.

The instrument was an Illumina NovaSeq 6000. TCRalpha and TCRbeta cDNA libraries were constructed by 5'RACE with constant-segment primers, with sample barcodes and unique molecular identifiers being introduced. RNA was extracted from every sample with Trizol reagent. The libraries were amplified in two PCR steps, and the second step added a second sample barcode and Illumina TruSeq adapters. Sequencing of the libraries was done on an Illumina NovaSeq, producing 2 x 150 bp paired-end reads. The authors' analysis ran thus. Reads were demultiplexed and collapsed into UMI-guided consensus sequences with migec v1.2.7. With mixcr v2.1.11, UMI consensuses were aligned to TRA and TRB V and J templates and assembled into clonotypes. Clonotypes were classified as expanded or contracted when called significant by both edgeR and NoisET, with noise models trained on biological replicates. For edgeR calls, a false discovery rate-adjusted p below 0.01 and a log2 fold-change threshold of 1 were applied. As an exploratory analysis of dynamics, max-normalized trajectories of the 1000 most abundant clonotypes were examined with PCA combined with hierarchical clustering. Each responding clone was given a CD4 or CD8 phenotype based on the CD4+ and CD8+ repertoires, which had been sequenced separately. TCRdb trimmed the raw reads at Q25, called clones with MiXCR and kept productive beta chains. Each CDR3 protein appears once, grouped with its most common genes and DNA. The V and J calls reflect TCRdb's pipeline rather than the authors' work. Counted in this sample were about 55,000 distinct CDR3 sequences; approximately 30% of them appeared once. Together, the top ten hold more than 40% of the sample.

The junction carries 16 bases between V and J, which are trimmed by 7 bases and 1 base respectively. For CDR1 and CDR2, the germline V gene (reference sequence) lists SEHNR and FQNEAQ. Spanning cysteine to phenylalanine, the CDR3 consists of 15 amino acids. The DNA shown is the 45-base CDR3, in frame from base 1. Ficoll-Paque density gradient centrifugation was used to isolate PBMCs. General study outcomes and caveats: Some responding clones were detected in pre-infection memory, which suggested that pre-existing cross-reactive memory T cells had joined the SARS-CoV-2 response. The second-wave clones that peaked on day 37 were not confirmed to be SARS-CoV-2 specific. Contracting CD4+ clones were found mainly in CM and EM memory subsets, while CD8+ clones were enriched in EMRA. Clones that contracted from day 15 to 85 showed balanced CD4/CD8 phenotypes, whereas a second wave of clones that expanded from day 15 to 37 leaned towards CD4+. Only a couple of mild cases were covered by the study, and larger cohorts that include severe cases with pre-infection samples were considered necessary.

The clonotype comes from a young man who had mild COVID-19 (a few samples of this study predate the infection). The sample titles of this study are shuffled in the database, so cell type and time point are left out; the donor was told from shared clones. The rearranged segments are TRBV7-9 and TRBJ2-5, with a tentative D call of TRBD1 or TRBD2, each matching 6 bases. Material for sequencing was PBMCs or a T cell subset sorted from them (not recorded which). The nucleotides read TGTGCCAGCACTTATCTCGGGGGCATCCAAGAGACCCAGTACTTC. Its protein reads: CASTYLGGIQETQYF.